One T cell receptor (beta chain) is described in this entry. It lacks a known antigen. No much larger clonotype is one base removed from it; base qualities were not supplied. Taken from cysteine to phenylalanine, the CDR3 has 13 residues. Only the CDR3 DNA stays, 39 bases, in frame from base 1. At the junction V is shortened by 8 bases and J by 2 bases; bases outside the gene matches: 6. Based on the germline V gene (reference sequence), the CDR1 and CDR2 sequences are DFQATT and SNEGSKA. The entry originates in a study of identical twins (dated by TCRdb to 2016 to 2017). Broadly, across the study: To test whether fetal clonotypes persist, the study used deep sequencing on TCR alpha and beta repertoires from monozygotic twins, unrelated adults of various ages, and cord blood. To rule out contamination, the twin experiments were replicated at different times with different library preparation protocols.

Overall study outcomes, separate from this receptor: In monozygotic twins, recombination models systematically underestimated out-of-frame TCR alpha sharing, but the models matched the sharing seen between unrelated individuals. Because the same donors could not be followed over many years, conclusions were based on cross-sectional statistical analysis. Fewer insertions were carried by abundant cord blood beta clonotypes; a weaker similar trend was observed in young adult naive repertoires, while no such trend was observed in memory repertoires. Zero-insertion analyses could be partly confounded by invariant T cells such as MAIT and iNKT, though diverse VJ usage argued against such confounding for most clonotypes. Compared with coincidental sharing between unrelated individuals, out-of-frame TCR alpha sequences shared between twins showed an excess of sequences with low generation probability. Excess twin sharing in beta out-of-frame sequences was weaker because fewer shared sequences lowered the signal-to-noise ratio.

The method was 5' RACE. The sequencing machine was an Illumina HiSeq 2000. A universal primer binding site was added through template switching, and the final cDNA carried a unique molecular identifier so that TCR cDNA molecules could be counted accurately. Specific primers in the conserved constant-segment region were used to synthesize first-strand cDNA for TCR alpha and beta chains. To control for contamination, each cDNA library was double barcoded with a SMART-Mk sample barcode plus Illumina barcodes. TruSeq adapter sequences along with Illumina sample barcodes were introduced in two successive PCR steps. TCR alpha and beta cDNA libraries were sequenced on the Illumina HiSeq platform with custom primers. Regarding the original processing steps: Unique molecular identifiers were extracted from raw reads with MiGEC, and CDR3 positions were determined with MiXCR. For each individual, recombination models were inferred using an EM algorithm with the repgenHMM and IGoR tools. The analysis of shared clonotypes was done with the tcR package in R, with sharing normalized by the product of cloneset sizes. To study raw recombination free of thymic and clonal selection effects, out-of-frame nonproductive sequences were analyzed. The public reads were quality trimmed at Q25 with fastp and then assembled into clones with MiXCR by TCRdb, keeping productive beta chains. Every CDR3 protein is listed once, alongside the most common genes and DNA of its rows. The V and J calls here are based on TCRdb, not the publication. This sample gives about 520,000 distinct CDR3 sequences in total; around 20% of them show up just once. 0.8% to 1% of the sample rests with the top ten.

Only healthy Caucasian donors were included. The twin cohort consisted of three pairs of female monozygotic twins, all aged roughly 18 to 30 years. CD4+ and CD8+ T cell populations were isolated with positive isolation kits from Invitrogen. The same data also went into a second study, on T cells expressing NK-cell markers. Taken from the second paper: TCR beta-chain repertoires were profiled in sorted CD3+CD56+NKG2C+, CD3+CD56+NKG2C- and CD3+CD56-NKG2C+ T-cell subsets from eight donors. Among the eight sequenced donors, seven were HCMV-seropositive and one was HCMV-seronegative. In several experiments an anti-gammadeltaTCR antibody was added to restrict sorting to alphabetaTCR-expressing T cells. In a handful of donors, the dominant CD3+CD56+NKG2C+ clonotypes were among the top 10 CD8+ clonotypes and accounted for roughly 1.0-7.5% of CD8+ T cells. Those dominant clonotypes were again the most abundant among CD3+CD56-NKG2C+ cells in a few donors, at roughly 28.3-60.1%. Whether the expanded NKG2C-expressing T cell clones were specific for HCMV antigens was left unclear. The study sequenced eight donors, all healthy volunteers chosen at random: three men and five women. HCMV-specific IgG was detected in serum with a commercial ELISA kit to determine HCMV serostatus. MIGEC was used to demultiplex reads and group the reads by UMI, and MiTCR was used to assemble and quantify clonotypes. To remove erroneous sequences, TCR cDNA sequences were retained only when supported by two or more reads. The tcR package was used for downstream repertoire analysis, and clonotypes were matched between fractions using CDR3 nucleotide sequence together with V segment. VDJmatch was used to annotate antigen specificity against VDJdb, with one amino acid substitution in CDR3 permitted.

The chain joins TRBV20-1 to TRBJ2-5; 9 nucleotides in the junction match TRBD2. This TCR derives from a woman between 18 and 29 years old in good health. The specimen sequenced was CD4+ T cells sorted from blood. The CDR3 reads as follows: CSSAGGGQETQYF. The nucleotide sequence is TGCAGTTCAGCGGGAGGCGGACAAGAGACCCAGTACTTC.